Below, 30 T cell receptor beta chains from the same sample are listed, as sequenced in a study of blood T cell repertoires in COVID-19. Some clones are missing from TCRdb's copy, which holds only in-frame ones; the method was immunoSEQ multiplex PCR. Among about 120,000 clones listed, around 88% were seen once. The sample comprised peripheral blood. These receptors all stem from a woman between 45 and 65 years old with active or convalescent COVID-19.

The genes are TRBV20-1 and TRBJ1-1; D ambiguous. The CDR3 consists of 10 residues. With 6 bases removed from V and 12 bases from J, the gap between germline ends came to 14 bases. Germline CDR1 and CDR2: DFQATT and SNEGSKA (reference sequence). The CDR3 spells CSASRESTFF. The CDR3, as DNA: TGCAGTGCCTCGAGGGAGTCAACTTTCTTT.

V usage is TRBV6-5 and J usage is TRBJ1-3; D call uncertain. The CDR3 consists of 16 residues. The germline CDR1 and CDR2 sequences are MNHEY and SVGAGI. The V gene lost 3 bases and the J gene lost 0 bases, with 12 bases spanning the gap. The CDR3 region has the DNA TGTGCCAGCAGTTATGGATCGCGGGCCTCTGGAAACACCATATATTTT. Encoded protein: CASSYGSRASGNTIYF.

The gene calls are TRBV5-5 and TRBJ2-7, with TRBD2 matching 9 bases. From germline, CDR1 is SGHKS and CDR2 YYEKEE (reference sequence). The CDR3 is 18 amino acids. The V segment lost 3 bases and the J segment 0 bases; nucleotides outside the gene matches: 13. CDR3 protein: CASSWAIAGERSSYEQYF. DNA for the CDR3: TGTGCCAGCAGCTGGGCTATAGCGGGAGAGAGGAGCTCCTACGAGCAGTACTTC.

The rearrangement joins TRBV28 to TRBJ2-2, with a possible D match to TRBD2 (6 bases). V was trimmed by 2 bases and J by 3 bases, leaving 7 bases between them. Germline V CDR1 and CDR2: MDHEN, SYDVKM. The CDR3 has 14 residues. The CDR3 sequence is CASSLRGYTGELFF. CDR3 nucleotide sequence: TGTGCCAGCAGTTTACGGGGGTACACCGGGGAGCTGTTTTTT.

This chain uses TRBV2 with TRBJ1-2, with unresolved D. This CDR3 region has 14 residues. V was clipped by 4 bases and J by 6 bases, with 15 bases between them. Germline loops: CDR1 SNHLY, CDR2 FYNNEI. The CDR3 spells CASSVMLRVDGYTF. The CDR3 DNA sequence: TGTGCCAGCAGTGTAATGTTACGGGTGGATGGCTACACCTTC. Based on the CDR3 plus reference TRBV2 and TRBJ1-2, the full variable domain is EPEVTQTPSHQVTQMGQEVILRCVPISNHLYFYWYRQILGQKVEFLVSFYNNEISEKSEIFDDQFSVERPDGSNFTLKIRSTKLEDSAMYFCASSVMLRVDGYTFGSGTRLTVV.

The chain joins TRBV9 to TRBJ2-1; 7 bases agree with TRBD1. The J segment lost 6 bases and the V segment lost 4 bases, leaving 10 bases of the junction unmatched. Per the germline V gene, CDR1 is SGDLS and CDR2 is YYNGEE. This CDR3 has 15 residues. This chain's CDR3 is CASSPAGTATNEQFF. As DNA, the CDR3 is TGTGCCAGCAGCCCGGCCGGGACAGCGACCAATGAGCAGTTCTTC.

The genes are TRBV19 and TRBJ2-7; possibly TRBD2 for D (5 bases). Between the trimmed V and J ends, which lost 7 bases and 6 bases, there was a span of 19 bases. The CDR3 has 14 amino acids. Germline CDR1 reads LNHDA; CDR2 reads SQIVND (reference sequence). CDR3 region: CASKAGLPTFEQYF. CDR3 nucleotides: TGTGCCAGTAAAGCAGGACTCCCCACGTTCGAGCAGTACTTC. Supplemented by reference TRBV19 and TRBJ2-7, the full variable domain reads DGGITQSPKYLFRKEGQNVTLSCEQNLNHDAMYWYRQDPGQGLRLIYYSQIVNDFQKGDIAEGYSVSREKKESFPLTVTSAQKNPTAFYLCASKAGLPTFEQYFGPGTRLTVT.

The chain links TRBV29-1 to TRBJ2-7, with a weak D call TRBD2 (5 bases). This CDR3 has 12 residues. CDR1 and CDR2 (germline): SQVTM, ANQGSEA. Trimming took 4 bases from V and 7 from J, leaving 14 bases between them. CDR3: CSVVPRSGEQYF. The CDR3 DNA sequence: TGCAGCGTTGTCCCCCGGTCGGGGGAGCAGTACTTC.

The rearrangement links TRBV19 to TRBJ2-7, with 7 positions matching TRBD1. Germline CDR1 and CDR2: LNHDA and SQIVND (reference sequence). The CDR3 runs to 14 residues. The J segment lost 2 bases and the V segment lost 3 bases, leaving 4 bases of the junction unmatched. The CDR3 bases are TGTGCCAGTAGTATTCTCCAGGGGGCCTACGAGCAGTACTTC. This sequence encodes CASSILQGAYEQYF.

This chain uses TRBV5-1 with TRBJ2-7; 9 bases fit TRBD2. The CDR3 length is 15 residues. The germline V gene encodes CDR1 SGHRS and CDR2 YFSETQ. Trimming at V came to 5 bases and at J to 2 bases, leaving 8 bases not matched to a gene. CDR3 protein: CASRQIAGVAYEQYF. CDR3 nucleotide sequence: TGCGCCAGCAGACAGATAGCGGGAGTGGCCTACGAGCAGTACTTC.

The chain uses TRBV20-1 and TRBJ1-2; the D is unclear. Trimming left V 6 bases short and J 4 bases short, with 9 bases between. The germline gives CDR1 DFQATT, CDR2 SNEGSKA (reference sequence). This CDR3 spans 11 amino acids. As DNA, the CDR3 is TGCAGTGCAAAGCAAGCCTATGGCTACACCTTC. Protein sequence: CSAKQAYGYTF.

The chain links TRBV9 to TRBJ2-3; the match to TRBD1 covers 12 bases. The V segment lost 3 bases and the J segment 3 bases; nucleotides outside the gene matches: 2. Looked up from germline, CDR1 is SGDLS and CDR2 is YYNGEE. The CDR3 contains 15 residues. CDR3 amino acids: CASSGGQGATDTQYF. DNA of the CDR3: TGTGCCAGCAGCGGGGGACAGGGGGCTACAGATACGCAGTATTTT.

Only one count was recorded for this clone. A read error may produce the germline difference seen at one junction end. This rearrangement joins TRBV7-7 to TRBJ2-2, with 9 nucleotides matching TRBD1. CDR3 length equals 16 residues. In germline, CDR1 is SSHAT, CDR2 FNYEAQ (reference sequence). In nucleotides, the CDR3 is TGTGCTAGCAGCCCTACCGGGACAGGGATCACCGGGGAGCTGTTTTTT. This sequence encodes CASSPTGTGITGELFF. The full variable domain, its missing parts supplied by reference TRBV7-7 and TRBJ2-2, is GAGVSQSPRYKVTKRGQDVTLRCDPISSHATLYWYQQALGQGPEFLTYFNYEAQPDKSGLPSDRFSAERPEGSISTLTIQRTEQRDSAMYRCASSPTGTGITGELFFGEGSRLTVL.

The V call is TRBV5-1, the J call TRBJ2-5, with a weak D call TRBD2 (5 bases). Germline assignment: CDR1 SGHRS and CDR2 YFSETQ. The CDR3 is 13 residues long. V lost 1 base and J 5 bases, leaving 9 bases between the germline ends. DNA for the CDR3: TGCGCCAGCAGCTTGCACCGCGGGGAGACCCAGTACTTC. Its protein is CASSLHRGETQYF.

The chain employs TRBV4-1 and TRBJ1-4; D possibly corresponds to TRBD1 (5 bases). The germline V gene has CDR1 MGHRA and CDR2 YSYEKL. V was cut by 3 bases and J by 2 bases, with 16 bases left in between. The length of the CDR3 is 17 residues. The CDR3 loop is CASSQTFRGYTNEKLFF. CDR3 nucleotide sequence: TGCGCCAGCAGCCAGACTTTCCGGGGGTACACTAATGAAAAACTGTTTTTT.

This CDR3 is CATSRSRTSADTQYF. CDR3 DNA: TGTGCCACCAGCAGATCCCGGACTAGTGCAGATACGCAGTATTTT. The rearrangement links TRBV15 to TRBJ2-3; 7 positions agree with TRBD2. The CDR3 runs to 15 residues. Per germline, CDR1 LNHNV and CDR2 YYDKDF (reference sequence). J lost 4 bases, V lost 2 bases, and 6 bases had no gene match.

This chain joins TRBV14 and TRBJ2-1; tentatively, D is TRBD1 (6 bases). The CDR3 runs to 16 residues. Per the germline V gene, CDR1 is SGHDN and CDR2 is FVKESK. The V gene lost 1 base and the J gene lost 6 bases, with 16 bases spanning the gap. The CDR3 DNA reads TGTGCCAGCAGCCAAGTGGGGGCAGGGGCCGGCAATGAGCAGTTCTTC. Translating gives CASSQVGAGAGNEQFF.

The chain recombines TRBV18 with TRBJ1-3, with D unresolved. The CDR3 extends over 16 amino acids. Trimming shortened V by 2 bases and J by 0 bases, and 11 bases separated the two germline ends. Germline V gene lookup returns CDR1 KGHSH and CDR2 LQKENI. CDR3 sequence (DNA): TGTGCCAGCTCACCAGTCCGGGGTAACTCTGGAAACACCATATATTTT. Residues: CASSPVRGNSGNTIYF.

The genes are TRBV6-5 and TRBJ1-5, with D perhaps TRBD1 (6 bases). CDR3 size: 15 residues. Trimming shortened V by 7 bases and J by 4 bases, and 17 bases separated the two germline ends. The germline V gene has CDR1 MNHEY and CDR2 SVGAGI. The CDR3 DNA sequence: TGTGCCAGCACCATAAACCGGGACACTAATCAGCCCCAGCATTTT. This translates into CASTINRDTNQPQHF.

This chain connects TRBV5-1 to TRBJ1-6; TRBD1 aligns across 7 bases. V lost 4 bases and J lost 9; bases outside the gene matches: 10. CDR3 length: 15 amino acids. Per the germline V gene, CDR1 is SGHRS and CDR2 is YFSETQ. For the CDR3, the DNA is TGCGCCAGCAGCGCTACGGTCAGGGGGAGTTCACCCCTCCACTTT. This translates into CASSATVRGSSPLHF.

CDR3 nucleotides: TGTGCCAGCAGTGAGGAGCGGGCCTCCTACGAGCAGTACTTC. Translation: CASSEERASYEQYF. The chain combines TRBV2 with TRBJ2-7; D is perhaps TRBD2 (6 bases). CDR3 length: 14 amino acids. Germline assignment: CDR1 SNHLY and CDR2 FYNNEI. Trimming took 3 bases from V and 0 from J, leaving 9 bases between them.

The gene calls are TRBV7-9 and TRBJ2-3; 8 bases are shared with TRBD2. Unmatched junction bases numbered 6, after V lost 6 bases and J lost 1 base. The germline gives CDR1 SEHNR, CDR2 FQNEAQ (reference sequence). There are 15 residues in the CDR3. For the CDR3, the DNA is TGTGCCAGCAGAGCGACTAGCGACGGCACAGATACGCAGTATTTT. Protein sequence: CASRATSDGTDTQYF.

The rearrangement links TRBV7-2 to TRBJ2-7; TRBD1 is a possible D gene (7 bases). Germline CDR1 is SGHTA and CDR2 is FQGNSA. The ends were cut back, 2 bases at V and 7 bases at J, with 18 bases in the middle. The CDR3 consists of 15 residues. CDR3 sequence: CASSLSAGGLGEQYF. DNA of the CDR3: TGTGCCAGCAGCTTATCGGCAGGGGGGCTGGGGGAGCAGTACTTC. The full variable domain, completed using reference TRBV7-2 and TRBJ2-7, is GAGVSQSPSNKVTEKGKDVELRCDPISGHTALYWYRQSLGQGLEFLIYFQGNSAPDKSGLPSDRFSAERTGGSVSTLTIQRTQQEDSAVYLCASSLSAGGLGEQYFGPGTRLTVT.

The chain carries TRBV24-1 and TRBJ2-5, with D possibly matching TRBD1 (5 bases). This CDR3 comprises 14 residues. The germline V gene has CDR1 KGHDR and CDR2 SFDVKD. The V end lost 3 bases, the J end lost 5 bases, and 12 bases lay between the germline ends. The CDR3 spells CATSDTGRVETQYF. DNA for the CDR3: TGTGCCACCAGTGATACGGGCAGGGTTGAGACCCAGTACTTC.

V usage is TRBV19 and J usage is TRBJ2-7; D perhaps matches TRBD2 (5 bases). V was pared by 9 bases and J by 4 bases, with 16 bases between. This CDR3 region has 13 residues. Germline-derived CDR1 and CDR2 are LNHDA and SQIVND (reference sequence). The CDR3 bases are TGTGCCAGCGGCGGAGCGGACCTTTACGAGCAGTACTTC. Its protein is CASGGADLYEQYF.

The rearrangement joins TRBV2 to TRBJ1-1; D remains ambiguous. This CDR3 has 13 amino acids. Trimming cost V 3 bases and J 4 bases, with 9 bases left between them. Germline V gene lookup returns CDR1 SNHLY and CDR2 FYNNEI. The CDR3 spells CASSDGYGTEAFF. CDR3 sequence (DNA): TGTGCCAGCAGTGACGGTTATGGCACTGAAGCTTTCTTT.

J is TRBJ2-5 and V is TRBV7-3; no reliable D call. This CDR3 spans 13 amino acids. From germline, CDR1 is SGHTA and CDR2 FQGTGA. The ends were cut back, 5 bases at V and 4 bases at J, with 11 bases in the middle. The CDR3 DNA follows: TGTGCCAGCAGCGCCCGGTTTGGAGAGACCCAGTACTTC. Protein sequence: CASSARFGETQYF.

This sequence joins TRBV2 and TRBJ2-1, with 7 bases fitting TRBD2. Looked up from germline, CDR1 is SNHLY and CDR2 is FYNNEI. Trimming took 11 bases from V and 8 from J; bases not matched to a gene: 12. CDR3 size: 13 residues. DNA of the CDR3: TGTGCCCAGCCCGGCAGACTAGCTGATGAGCAGTTCTTC. Translation gives CAQPGRLADEQFF.

The V gene is TRBV5-4, the J gene TRBJ2-7; D might be TRBD2 (6 bases). V was shortened by 4 bases and J by 1 base, with 18 bases between the two germline ends. The CDR3 sequence is 16 residues long. Germline V CDR1 and CDR2: SGHNT, YYREEE (reference sequence). The CDR3, as DNA: TGTGCCAGCAGCCGGTCGGGCGGGGCCGGGTCCTACGAGCAGTACTTC. Amino acid sequence: CASSRSGGAGSYEQYF.

As concerns this clone: The sample holds other DNA sequences that translate to the same CDR3. CDR3 coding DNA: TGTGCCAGCAGCCCGCTAGCGGGAGGGCCAACAGATACGCAGTATTTT. Protein product: CASSPLAGGPTDTQYF. The chain carries TRBV3-1 (or the pseudogene TRBV3-2) and TRBJ2-3; 12 positions agree with TRBD2. CDR1 LGHDT and CDR2 YNNKEL come from the germline V gene (reference sequence). V trimming: 4 bases; J trimming: 3 bases; junction bases outside the gene matches: 5. CDR3 length equals 16 residues.